This T cell receptor beta chain was recorded in a study of T cells in Graves' hyperthyroidism and ophthalmopathy. Findings and caveats of the study: Classification by a 13 V-J model distinguished ophthalmopathy from stable hyperthyroidism.

The CDR3 has 14 amino acids. V was cut by 0 bases and J by 4 bases, with 7 bases left in between. Germline V gene sequence: CDR1 SGHRS, CDR2 YFSETQ. This clonotype was seen at least ten times. Its antigen is currently unknown. TCR beta CDR3 regions were amplified from RNA transcripts. The HTBI set primed first-round TCR CDR3 RT-PCR. TCRdb analysed the multiplex PCR reads with MiXCR anew, one entry per CDR3 protein. The table lists about 34,000 distinct CDR3 sequences, about 53% of them singletons. This sequence joins TRBV5-1 and TRBJ1-4; D gene unclear. The clonotype was recovered from a woman between 35 and 50 years old with Graves' ophthalmopathy. Sequencing used blood. The CDR3 here is CASSLDGNNEKLFF. CDR3 coding DNA: TGCGCCAGCAGCTTGGACGGAAATAATGAAAAACTGTTTTTT.